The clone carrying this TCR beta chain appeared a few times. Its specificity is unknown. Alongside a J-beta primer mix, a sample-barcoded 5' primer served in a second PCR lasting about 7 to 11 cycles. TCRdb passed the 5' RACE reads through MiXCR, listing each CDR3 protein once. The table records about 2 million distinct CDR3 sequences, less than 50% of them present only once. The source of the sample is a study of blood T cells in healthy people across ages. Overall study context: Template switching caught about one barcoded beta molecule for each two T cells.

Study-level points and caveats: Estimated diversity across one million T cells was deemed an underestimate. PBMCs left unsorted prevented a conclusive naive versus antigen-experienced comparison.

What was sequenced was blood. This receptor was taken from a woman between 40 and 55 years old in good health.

The CDR3 DNA reads TGTGCCAGCAGTGACCAGCGGGGGGCCTACGAGCAGTACTTC. Protein sequence: CASSDQRGAYEQYF. The chain has TRBV2 and TRBJ2-7; 9 bases are a match to TRBD2. J lost 2 bases, V lost 3 bases, and 2 bases had no gene match. CDR1 SNHLY and CDR2 FYNNEI come from the germline V gene. The CDR3 consists of 14 residues.